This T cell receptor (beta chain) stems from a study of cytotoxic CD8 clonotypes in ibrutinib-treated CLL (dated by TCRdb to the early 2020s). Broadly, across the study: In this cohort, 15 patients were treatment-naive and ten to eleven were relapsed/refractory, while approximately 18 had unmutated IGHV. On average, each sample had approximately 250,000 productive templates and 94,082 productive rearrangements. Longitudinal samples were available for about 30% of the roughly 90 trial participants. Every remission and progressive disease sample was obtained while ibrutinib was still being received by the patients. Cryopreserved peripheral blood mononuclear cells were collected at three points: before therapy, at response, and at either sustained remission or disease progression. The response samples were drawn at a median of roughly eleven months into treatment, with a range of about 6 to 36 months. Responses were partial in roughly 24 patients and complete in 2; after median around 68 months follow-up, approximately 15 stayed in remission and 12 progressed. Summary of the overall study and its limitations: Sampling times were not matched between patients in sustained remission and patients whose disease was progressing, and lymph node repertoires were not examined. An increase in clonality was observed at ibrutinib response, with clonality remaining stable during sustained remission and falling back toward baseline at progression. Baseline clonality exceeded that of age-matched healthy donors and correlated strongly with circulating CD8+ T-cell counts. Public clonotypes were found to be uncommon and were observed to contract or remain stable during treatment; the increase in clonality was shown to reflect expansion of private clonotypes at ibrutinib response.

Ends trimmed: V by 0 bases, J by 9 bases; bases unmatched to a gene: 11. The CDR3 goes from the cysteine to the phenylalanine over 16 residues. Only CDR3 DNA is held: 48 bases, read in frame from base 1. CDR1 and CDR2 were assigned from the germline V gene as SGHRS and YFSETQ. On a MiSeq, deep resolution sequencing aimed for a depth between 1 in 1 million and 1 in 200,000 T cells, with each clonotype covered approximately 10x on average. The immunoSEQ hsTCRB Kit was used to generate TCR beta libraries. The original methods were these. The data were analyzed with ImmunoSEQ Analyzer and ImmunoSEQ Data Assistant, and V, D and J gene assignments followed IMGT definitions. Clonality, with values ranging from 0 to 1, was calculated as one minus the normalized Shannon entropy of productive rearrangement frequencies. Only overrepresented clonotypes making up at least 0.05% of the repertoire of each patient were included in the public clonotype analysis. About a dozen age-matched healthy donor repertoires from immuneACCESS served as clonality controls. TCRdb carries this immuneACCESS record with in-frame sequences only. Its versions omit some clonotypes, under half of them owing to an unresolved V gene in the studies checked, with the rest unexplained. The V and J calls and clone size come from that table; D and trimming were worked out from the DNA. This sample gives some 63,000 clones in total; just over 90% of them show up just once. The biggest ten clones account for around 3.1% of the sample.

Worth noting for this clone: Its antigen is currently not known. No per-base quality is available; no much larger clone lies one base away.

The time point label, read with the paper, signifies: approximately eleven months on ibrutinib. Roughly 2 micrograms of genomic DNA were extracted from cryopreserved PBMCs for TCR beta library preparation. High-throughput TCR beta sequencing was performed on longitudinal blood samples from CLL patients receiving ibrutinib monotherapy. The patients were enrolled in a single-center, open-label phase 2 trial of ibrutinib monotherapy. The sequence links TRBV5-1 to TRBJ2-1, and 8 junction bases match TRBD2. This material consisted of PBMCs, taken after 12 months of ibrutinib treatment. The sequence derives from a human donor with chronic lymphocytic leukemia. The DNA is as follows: TGCGCCAGCAGCTTGGGGGCGGGAGGCCCCCAGGCTGAGCAGTTCTTC. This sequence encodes CASSLGAGGPQAEQFF.